This TCR beta chain was identified during a study of blood T cell repertoires in COVID-19. The table came from immunoSEQ multiplex PCR; TCRdb's copy has only in-frame clones and leaves some out. Altogether 200,000 to 250,000 clones are present, 80% to 90% being singletons, with the ten largest covering around 0.97%. V shed 2 bases and J shed 6 bases, with 14 bases lying between them. This CDR3 region has 14 residues. CDR1 SQVTM and CDR2 ANQGSEA come from the germline V gene. The clonotype was recovered from a man aged 40-49 years with acute or convalescent COVID-19. The sample consisted of peripheral blood. The chain carries TRBV29-1 and TRBJ2-4; a possible D gene is TRBD1 (5 bases). CDR3 nucleotides: TGCAGCGTTGAATTGGGGCCAGCTCCAAACATTCAGTACTTC. Its protein is CSVELGPAPNIQYF. Filled out from reference TRBV29-1 and TRBJ2-4, the complete variable domain reads SAVISQKPSRDICQRGTSLTIQCQVDSQVTMMFWYRQQPGQSLTLIATANQGSEATYESGFVIDKFPISRPNLTFSTLTVSNMSPEDSSIYLCSVELGPAPNIQYFGAGTRLSVL.